This T cell receptor (beta chain) was recorded in a study of OX40 agonist ivuxolimab in advanced cancers. The length of the CDR3 is 14 residues. The germline V gene encodes CDR1 MNHNY and CDR2 SVGAGI (reference sequence). Trimming cost V 7 bases and J 0 bases, with 10 bases left between them. Blood sampling took place at baseline, cycle 4 day 1, and cycle 7 day 1. Findings and limits, study-wide: Both blood CD4+ and CD8+ T cells showed clonal growth by week 6 at 0.1 to 3.0 mg/kg. Individuals who were partial responders at 0.1-3.0 mg/kg had clonal expansion that ranked among the lowest.

About this clone itself: Its antigen is as yet unknown.

This table comes from immunoSEQ multiplex PCR, and its TCRdb copy is limited to in-frame clones, with some not included. Among about 72,000 clones listed, 83% were seen once. The TCR comes from an adult with an advanced solid tumor such as melanoma, head and neck, liver or kidney cancer. Sample: CD4+ or CD8+ T cells sorted from blood, taken in a trial of the OX40 agonist ivuxolimab. The chain combines TRBV6-6 with TRBJ2-1; the D gene is possibly TRBD1 (6 bases). The CDR3 sequence: CASTQGSSYNEQFF. CDR3 in DNA: TGTGCCAGCACTCAGGGGAGCTCCTACAATGAGCAGTTCTTC.